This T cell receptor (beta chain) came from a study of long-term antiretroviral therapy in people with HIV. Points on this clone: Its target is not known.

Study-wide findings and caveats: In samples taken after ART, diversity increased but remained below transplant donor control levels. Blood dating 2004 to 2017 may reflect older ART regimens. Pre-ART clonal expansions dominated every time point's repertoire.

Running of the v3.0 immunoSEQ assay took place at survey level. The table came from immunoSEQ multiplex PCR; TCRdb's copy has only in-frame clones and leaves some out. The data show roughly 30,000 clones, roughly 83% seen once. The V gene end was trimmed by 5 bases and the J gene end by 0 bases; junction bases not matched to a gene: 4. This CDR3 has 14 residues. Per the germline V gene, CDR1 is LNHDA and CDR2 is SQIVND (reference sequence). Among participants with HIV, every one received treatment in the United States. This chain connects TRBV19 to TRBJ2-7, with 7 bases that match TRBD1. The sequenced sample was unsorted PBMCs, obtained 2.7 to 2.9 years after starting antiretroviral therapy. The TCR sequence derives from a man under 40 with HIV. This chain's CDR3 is CASSPGQSSYEQYF. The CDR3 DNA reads TGTGCCAGTAGTCCGGGACAGAGCTCCTACGAGCAGTACTTC. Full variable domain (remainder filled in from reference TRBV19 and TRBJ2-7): DGGITQSPKYLFRKEGQNVTLSCEQNLNHDAMYWYRQDPGQGLRLIYYSQIVNDFQKGDIAEGYSVSREKKESFPLTVTSAQKNPTAFYLCASSPGQSSYEQYFGPGTRLTVT.